The T cell receptor (beta chain) described here comes from a study of blood T cells in healthy people across ages. This clonotype was observed a few times. Using a J-beta primer mix together with a sample-barcoded 5' primer, a second PCR was run for about 7 to 12 cycles. The study obtained at least 2.5 million CDR3-containing paired-end reads from every sample. TCRdb redid the calling of the 5' RACE reads with MiXCR, one entry per CDR3 protein. The sample lists about 1.6 million distinct CDR3 sequences; approximately 32% were seen once. This CDR3 comprises 15 residues. The J segment lost 2 bases and the V segment lost 4 bases, leaving 7 bases of the junction unmatched. Germline CDR1 and CDR2: SGHKS and YYEKEE (reference sequence). Every sample yielded at least 6 million isolated PBMCs.

The V and J genes are TRBV5-5 and TRBJ2-5; 8 bases align to TRBD1. The sequenced sample was blood. The clonotype comes from a woman under 40 in good health. The CDR3 here is CASSRGDRGQETQYF. In DNA form, the CDR3 reads TGTGCCAGCAGCCGCGGAGACAGGGGTCAAGAGACCCAGTACTTC.